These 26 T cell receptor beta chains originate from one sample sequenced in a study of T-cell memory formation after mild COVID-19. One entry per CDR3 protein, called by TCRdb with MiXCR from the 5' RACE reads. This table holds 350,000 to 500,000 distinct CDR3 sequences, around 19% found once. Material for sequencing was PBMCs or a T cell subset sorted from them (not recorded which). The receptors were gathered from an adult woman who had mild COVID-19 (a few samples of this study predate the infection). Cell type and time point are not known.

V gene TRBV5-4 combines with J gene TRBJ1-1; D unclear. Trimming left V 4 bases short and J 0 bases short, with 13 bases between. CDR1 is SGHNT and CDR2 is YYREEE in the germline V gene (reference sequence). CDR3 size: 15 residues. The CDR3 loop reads CASSRPDGVNTEAFF. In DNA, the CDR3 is TGTGCCAGCAGCCGACCGGACGGAGTGAACACTGAAGCTTTCTTT.

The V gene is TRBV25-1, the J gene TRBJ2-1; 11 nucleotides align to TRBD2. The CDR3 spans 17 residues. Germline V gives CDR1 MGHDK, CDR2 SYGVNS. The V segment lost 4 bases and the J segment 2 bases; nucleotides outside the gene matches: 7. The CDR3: CASSGLAGGRTYNEQFF. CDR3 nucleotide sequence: TGTGCCAGCAGTGGGTTAGCGGGGGGGCGAACCTACAATGAGCAGTTCTTC.

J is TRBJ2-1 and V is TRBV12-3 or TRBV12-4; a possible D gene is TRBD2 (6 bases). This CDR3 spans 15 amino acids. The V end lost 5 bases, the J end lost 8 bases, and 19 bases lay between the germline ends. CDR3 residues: CASSLDPNWGDEQFF. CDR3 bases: TGTGCCAGCAGTCTAGACCCAAATTGGGGGGATGAGCAGTTCTTC.

CDR3 coding DNA: TGTGCCAGCAGCAAAAGGGCAGGGTCAGTGGGCTACACCTTC. Protein sequence: CASSKRAGSVGYTF. The chain recombines TRBV6-6 with TRBJ1-2; D is perhaps TRBD1 (5 bases). This CDR3 is built from 14 residues. Looked up from germline, CDR1 is MNHNY and CDR2 is SVGAGI (reference sequence). With 6 bases removed from V and 8 bases from J, the gap between germline ends came to 19 bases.

CDR3 in DNA: TGCGCCAGCAGCCCCGTACACTCCTACGAGCAGTACTTC. Its protein is CASSPVHSYEQYF. V usage is TRBV5-1 and J usage is TRBJ2-7; no firm D call. CDR1 and CDR2 (germline): SGHRS, YFSETQ. The CDR3 is 13 amino acids. Deletions cut 4 bases from V and 0 bases from J, with 8 bases between.

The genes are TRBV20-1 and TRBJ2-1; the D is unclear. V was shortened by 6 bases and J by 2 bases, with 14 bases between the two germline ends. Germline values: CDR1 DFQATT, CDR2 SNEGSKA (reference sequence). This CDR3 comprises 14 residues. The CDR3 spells CSARRRTTYNEQFF. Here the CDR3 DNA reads TGCAGTGCGCGGCGCCGAACAACCTACAATGAGCAGTTCTTC.

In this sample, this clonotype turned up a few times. CDR3 amino acids: CASRPGGVDTEAFF. The CDR3 DNA sequence: TGTGCCAGCAGGCCCGGGGGGGTGGACACTGAAGCTTTCTTT. The chain has TRBV6-5 and TRBJ1-1, with D possibly being TRBD1 (5 bases). CDR1 is MNHEY and CDR2 is SVGAGI in the germline V gene. The V gene lost 6 bases and the J gene lost 3 bases, with 14 bases spanning the gap. This CDR3 is 14 amino acids long.

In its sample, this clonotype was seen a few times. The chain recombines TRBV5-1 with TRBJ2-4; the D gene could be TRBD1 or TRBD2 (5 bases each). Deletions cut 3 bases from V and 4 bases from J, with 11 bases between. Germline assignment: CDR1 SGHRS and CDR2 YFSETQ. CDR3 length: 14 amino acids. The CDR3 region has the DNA TGCGCCAGCAGCTCCGGGACCGCGAAAAACATTCAGTACTTC. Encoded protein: CASSSGTAKNIQYF. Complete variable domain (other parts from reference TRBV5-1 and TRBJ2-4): KAGVTQTPRYLIKTRGQQVTLSCSPISGHRSVSWYQQTPGQGLQFLFEYFSETQRNKGNFPGRFSGRQFSNSRSEMNVSTLELGDSALYLCASSSGTAKNIQYFGAGTRLSVL.

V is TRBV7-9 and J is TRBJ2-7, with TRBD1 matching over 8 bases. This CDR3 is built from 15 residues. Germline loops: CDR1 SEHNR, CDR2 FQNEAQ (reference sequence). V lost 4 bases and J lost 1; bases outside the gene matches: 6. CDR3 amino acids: CASSWIRDRSYEQYF. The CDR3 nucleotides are TGTGCCAGCAGCTGGATCCGGGACAGGTCCTACGAGCAGTACTTC.

The CDR3 spells CSTGFPTPQETQYF. DNA for the CDR3: TGCAGCACCGGGTTCCCGACCCCCCAAGAGACCCAGTACTTC. This sequence joins TRBV20-1 and TRBJ2-5, with D hard to call. This CDR3 is built from 14 residues. In germline, CDR1 is DFQATT, CDR2 SNEGSKA (reference sequence).

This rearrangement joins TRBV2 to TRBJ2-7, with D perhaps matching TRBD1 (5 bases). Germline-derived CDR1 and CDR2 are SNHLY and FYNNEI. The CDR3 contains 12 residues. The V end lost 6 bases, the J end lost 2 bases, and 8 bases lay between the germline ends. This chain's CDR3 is CASRGAPYEQYF. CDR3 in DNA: TGTGCCAGCAGAGGGGCTCCCTACGAGCAGTACTTC.

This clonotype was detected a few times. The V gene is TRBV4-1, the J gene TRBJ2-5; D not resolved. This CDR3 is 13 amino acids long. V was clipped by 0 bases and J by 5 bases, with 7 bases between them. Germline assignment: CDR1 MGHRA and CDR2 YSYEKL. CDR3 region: CASSQERWETQYF. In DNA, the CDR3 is TGCGCCAGCAGCCAAGAGCGGTGGGAGACCCAGTACTTC.

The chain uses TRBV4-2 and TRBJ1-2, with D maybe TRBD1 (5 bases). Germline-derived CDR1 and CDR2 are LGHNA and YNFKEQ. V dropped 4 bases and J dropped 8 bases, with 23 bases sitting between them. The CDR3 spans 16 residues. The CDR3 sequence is CASSPQGEGMVGGYTF. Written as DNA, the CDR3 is TGTGCCAGCAGCCCCCAGGGCGAGGGGATGGTGGGGGGCTACACCTTC.

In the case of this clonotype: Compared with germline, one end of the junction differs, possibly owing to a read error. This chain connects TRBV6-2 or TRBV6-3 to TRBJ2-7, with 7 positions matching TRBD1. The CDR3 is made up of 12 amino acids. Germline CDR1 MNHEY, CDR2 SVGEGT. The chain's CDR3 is CASSSSTGLQDF. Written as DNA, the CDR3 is TGTGCCAGCAGTTCCTCGACAGGGTTGCAAGACTTC.

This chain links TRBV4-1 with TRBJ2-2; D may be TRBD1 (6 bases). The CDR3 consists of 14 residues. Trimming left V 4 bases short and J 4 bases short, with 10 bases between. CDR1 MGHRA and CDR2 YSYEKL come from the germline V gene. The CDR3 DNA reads TGCGCCAGCAGCCGCCAGGGGTTCACCGGGGAGCTGTTTTTT. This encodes CASSRQGFTGELFF.

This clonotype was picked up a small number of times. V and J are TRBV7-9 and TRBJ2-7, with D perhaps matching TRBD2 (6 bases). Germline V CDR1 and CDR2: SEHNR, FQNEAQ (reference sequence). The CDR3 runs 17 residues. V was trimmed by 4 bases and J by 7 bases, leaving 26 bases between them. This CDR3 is CASSSLLGAAPAGEQYF. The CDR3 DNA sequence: TGTGCCAGCAGCTCCCTCCTTGGCGCGGCCCCTGCGGGGGAGCAGTACTTC.

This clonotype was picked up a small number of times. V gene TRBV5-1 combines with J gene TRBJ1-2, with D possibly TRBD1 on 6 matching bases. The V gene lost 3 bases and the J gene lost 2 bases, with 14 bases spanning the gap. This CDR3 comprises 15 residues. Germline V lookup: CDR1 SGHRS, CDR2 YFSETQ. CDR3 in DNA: TGCGCCAGCAGCTCTACCGGGACAAAGAACTATGGCTACACCTTC. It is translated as CASSSTGTKNYGYTF.

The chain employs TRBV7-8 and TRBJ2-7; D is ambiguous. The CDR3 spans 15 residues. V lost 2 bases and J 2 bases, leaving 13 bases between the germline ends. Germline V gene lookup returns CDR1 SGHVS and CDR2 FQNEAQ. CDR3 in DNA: TGTGCCAGCAGCTTACTCCGTACTAAAACCTACGAGCAGTACTTC. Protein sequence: CASSLLRTKTYEQYF. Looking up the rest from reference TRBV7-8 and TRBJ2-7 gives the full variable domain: GAGVSQSPRYKVAKRGQDVALRCDPISGHVSLFWYQQALGQGPEFLTYFQNEAQLDKSGLPSDRFFAERPEGSVSTLKIQRTQQEDSAVYLCASSLLRTKTYEQYFGPGTRLTVT.

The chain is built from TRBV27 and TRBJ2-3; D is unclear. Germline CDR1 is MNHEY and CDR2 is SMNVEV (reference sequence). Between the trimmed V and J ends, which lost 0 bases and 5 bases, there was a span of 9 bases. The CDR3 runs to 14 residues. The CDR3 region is CASSLSGWGDTQYF. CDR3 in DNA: TGTGCCAGCAGTTTATCCGGGTGGGGAGATACGCAGTATTTT.

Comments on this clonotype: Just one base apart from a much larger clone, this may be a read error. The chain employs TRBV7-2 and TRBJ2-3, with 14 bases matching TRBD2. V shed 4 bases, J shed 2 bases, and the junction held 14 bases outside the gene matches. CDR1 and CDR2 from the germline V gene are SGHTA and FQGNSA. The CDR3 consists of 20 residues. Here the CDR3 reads CASSSKIHRTSGGSTDTQYF. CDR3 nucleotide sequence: TGTGCCAGCAGCTCCAAAATCCACCGGACTAGCGGGGGGTCCACAGATACGCAGTATTTT.

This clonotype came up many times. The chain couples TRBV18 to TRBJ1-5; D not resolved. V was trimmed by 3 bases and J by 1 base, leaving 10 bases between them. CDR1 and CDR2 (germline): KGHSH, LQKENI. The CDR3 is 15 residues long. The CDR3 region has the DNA TGTGCCAGCTCACCCGGACGGCCCAGCAATCAGCCCCAGCATTTT. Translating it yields CASSPGRPSNQPQHF. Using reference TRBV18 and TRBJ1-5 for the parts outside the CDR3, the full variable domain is NAGVMQNPRHLVRRRGQEARLRCSPMKGHSHVYWYRQLPEEGLKFMVYLQKENIIDESGMPKERFSAEFPKEGPSILRIQQVVRGDSAAYFCASSPGRPSNQPQHFGDGTRLSIL.

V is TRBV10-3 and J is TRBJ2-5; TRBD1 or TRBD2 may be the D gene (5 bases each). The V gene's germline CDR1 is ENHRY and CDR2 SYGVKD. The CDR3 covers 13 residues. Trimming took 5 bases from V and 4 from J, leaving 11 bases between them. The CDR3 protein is CAISSGPGETQYF. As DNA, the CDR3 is TGTGCCATCAGTTCGGGACCAGGAGAGACCCAGTACTTC.

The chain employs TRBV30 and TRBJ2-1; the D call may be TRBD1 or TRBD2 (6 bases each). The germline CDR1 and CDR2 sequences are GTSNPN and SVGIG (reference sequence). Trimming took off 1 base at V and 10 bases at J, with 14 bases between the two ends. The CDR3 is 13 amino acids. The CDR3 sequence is CAWSGLGGNEQFF. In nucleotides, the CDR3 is TGTGCCTGGAGTGGGTTGGGGGGCAACGAGCAGTTCTTC.

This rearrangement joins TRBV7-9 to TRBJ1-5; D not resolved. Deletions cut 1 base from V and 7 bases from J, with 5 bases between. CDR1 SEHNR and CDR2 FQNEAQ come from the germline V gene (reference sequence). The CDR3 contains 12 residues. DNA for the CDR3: TGTGCCAGCAGCTTAGATTTGCAGCCCCAGCATTTT. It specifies CASSLDLQPQHF. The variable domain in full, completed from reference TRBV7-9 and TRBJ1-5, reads DTGVSQNPRHKITKRGQNVTFRCDPISEHNRLYWYRQTLGQGPEFLTYFQNEAQLEKSRLLSDRFSAERPKGSFSTLEIQRTEQGDSAMYLCASSLDLQPQHFGDGTRLSIL.

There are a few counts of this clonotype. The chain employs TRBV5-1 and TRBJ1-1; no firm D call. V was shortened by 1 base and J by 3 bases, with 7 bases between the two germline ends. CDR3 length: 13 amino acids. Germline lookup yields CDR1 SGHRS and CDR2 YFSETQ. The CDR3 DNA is TGCGCCAGCAGCTTGTCCGTCTACACTGAAGCTTTCTTT. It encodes CASSLSVYTEAFF.

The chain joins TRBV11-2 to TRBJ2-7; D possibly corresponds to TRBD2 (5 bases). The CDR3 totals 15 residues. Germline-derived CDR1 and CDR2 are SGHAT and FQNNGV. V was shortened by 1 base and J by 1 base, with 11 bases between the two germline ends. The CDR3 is CASSLARTSSYEQYF. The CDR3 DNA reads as TGTGCCAGCAGCTTAGCCCGGACTTCTTCCTACGAGCAGTACTTC.